This T cell receptor (beta chain) was obtained from a study of read filtering for tumor transcriptome and immune sequencing. Looking at the study overall: R-ISS stage counts were eight or nine for I, 15 to 20 for II, 7 for III. IR-seq gave about 3.5 to 10.27 million TCR reads per sample; RNA-seq gave about 80 to 1273. Study-wide results and limits: Without single-read clonotypes, shared clonotype proportions correlated more between IR-seq and RNA-seq.

The table lists this clonotype with many counts. Its antigen remains unknown. Molecular barcoded adaptors covering alpha/delta and beta/gamma chains were used on about 390 ng RNA. From the reads, TCRdb called clonotypes with MiXCR, one entry per CDR3 protein. The table has some 41,000 distinct CDR3 sequences, around 13% seen once; the top ten hold more than 30%. Germline-derived CDR1 and CDR2 are DFQATT and SNEGSKA (reference sequence). The CDR3 loop spans 14 amino acids. The V gene end was trimmed by 6 bases and the J gene end by 3 bases; junction bases not matched to a gene: 10. The clonotype comes from a donor at least 40 years old with multiple myeloma. The material sequenced was a population of CD138-negative cells sorted from bone marrow. The chain uses TRBV20-1 and TRBJ2-7, with 8 nucleotides matching TRBD1. The CDR3 nucleotides are TGCAGTGCCCTTCGGTCAGGGGGCGGCTACGAGCAGTACTTC. Translated, it gives CSALRSGGGYEQYF.